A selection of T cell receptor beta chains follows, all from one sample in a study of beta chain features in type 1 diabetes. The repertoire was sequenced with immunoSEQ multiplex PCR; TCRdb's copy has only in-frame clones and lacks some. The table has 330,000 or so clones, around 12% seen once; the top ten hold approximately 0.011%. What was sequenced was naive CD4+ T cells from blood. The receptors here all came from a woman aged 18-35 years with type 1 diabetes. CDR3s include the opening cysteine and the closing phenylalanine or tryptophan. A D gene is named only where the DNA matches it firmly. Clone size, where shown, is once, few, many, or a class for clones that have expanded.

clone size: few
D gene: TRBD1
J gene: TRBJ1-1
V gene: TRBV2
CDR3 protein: CASSEAQKGGFTEAFF
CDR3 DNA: TGTGCCAGCAGTGAAGCGCAGAAAGGGGGCTTCACTGAAGCTTTCTTT

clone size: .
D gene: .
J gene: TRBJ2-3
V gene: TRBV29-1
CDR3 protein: CSARRDSTFTDTQYF
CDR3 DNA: TGCAGCGCCCGACGCGACAGCACTTTCACAGATACGCAGTATTTT

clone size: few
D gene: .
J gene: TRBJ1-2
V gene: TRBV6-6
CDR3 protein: CASSYSFQDYGYTF
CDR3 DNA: TGTGCCAGCAGTTACTCGTTTCAGGACTATGGCTACACCTTC

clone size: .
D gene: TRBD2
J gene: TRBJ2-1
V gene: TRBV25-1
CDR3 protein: CASGPSSGGANEQFF
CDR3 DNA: TGTGCCAGCGGACCCTCTAGCGGGGGGGCCAATGAGCAGTTCTTC

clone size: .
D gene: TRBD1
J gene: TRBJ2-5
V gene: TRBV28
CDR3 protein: CASSSRQGETQYF
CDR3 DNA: TGTGCCAGCAGTTCCCGACAGGGGGAGACCCAGTACTTC

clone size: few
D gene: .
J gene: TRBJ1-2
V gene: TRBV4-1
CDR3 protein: CASSQDPGGSYGYTF
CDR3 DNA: TGCGCCAGCAGCCAAGATCCGGGGGGTTCCTATGGCTACACCTTC

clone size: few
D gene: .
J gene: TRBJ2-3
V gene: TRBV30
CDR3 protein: CAWSGSGTQYF
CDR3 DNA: TGTGCCTGGTCCGGGAGCGGTACGCAGTATTTT

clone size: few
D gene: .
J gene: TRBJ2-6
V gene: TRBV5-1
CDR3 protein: CASSFRTRTESSSGANVLTF
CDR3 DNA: TGCGCCAGCAGCTTCCGAACCAGGACAGAGAGTAGCTCTGGGGCCAACGTCCTGACTTTC

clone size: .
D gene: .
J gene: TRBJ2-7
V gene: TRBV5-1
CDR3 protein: CASSLDGTAYEQYF
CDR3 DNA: TGCGCCAGCAGCTTGGACGGTACCGCCTACGAGCAGTACTTC

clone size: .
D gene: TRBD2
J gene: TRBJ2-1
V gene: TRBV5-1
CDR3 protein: CASSAELGLAGGSEQFF
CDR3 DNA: TGCGCCAGCAGCGCCGAACTGGGACTAGCGGGAGGTTCTGAGCAGTTCTTC

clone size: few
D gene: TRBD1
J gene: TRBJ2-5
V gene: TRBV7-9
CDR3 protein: CASSLSHVQTGGETQYF
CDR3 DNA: TGTGCCAGCAGCTTATCCCACGTTCAGACAGGGGGAGAGACCCAGTACTTC

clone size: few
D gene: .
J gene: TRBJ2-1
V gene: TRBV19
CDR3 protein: CASTLGMTYNEQFF
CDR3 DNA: TGTGCCAGTACCCTAGGTATGACCTACAATGAGCAGTTCTTC

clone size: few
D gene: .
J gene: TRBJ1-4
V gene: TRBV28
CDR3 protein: CASSSSTNEKLFF
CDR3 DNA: TGTGCCAGCAGTTCCTCAACTAATGAAAAACTGTTTTTT

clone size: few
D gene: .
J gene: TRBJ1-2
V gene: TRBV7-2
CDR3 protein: CASSPRDYGYTF
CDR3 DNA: TGTGCCAGCAGCCCCCGGGACTATGGCTACACCTTC

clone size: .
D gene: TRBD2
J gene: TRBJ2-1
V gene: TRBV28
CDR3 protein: CASSPGGVAGDNEQFF
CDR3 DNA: TGTGCCAGCAGCCCGGGGGGGGTAGCGGGAGACAATGAGCAGTTCTTC

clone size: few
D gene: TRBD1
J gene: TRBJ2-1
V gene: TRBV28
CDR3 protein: CASSSGLTGIEQFF
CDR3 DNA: TGTGCCAGCAGTTCGGGGCTGACAGGGATTGAGCAGTTCTTC

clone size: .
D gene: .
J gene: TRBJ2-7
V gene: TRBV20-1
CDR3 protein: CSAGPGVEQYF
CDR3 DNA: TGCAGTGCAGGGCCGGGGGTCGAGCAGTACTTC

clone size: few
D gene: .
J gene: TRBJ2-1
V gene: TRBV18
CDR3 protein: CASSLLGRRIIYNEQFF
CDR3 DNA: TGTGCCAGCTCACTCCTGGGGCGGAGAATTATCTACAATGAGCAGTTCTTC

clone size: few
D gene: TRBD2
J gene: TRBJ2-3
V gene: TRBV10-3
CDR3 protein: CAISQQGEGRDTQYF
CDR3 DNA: TGTGCCATCAGTCAACAAGGGGAGGGTCGAGATACGCAGTATTTT

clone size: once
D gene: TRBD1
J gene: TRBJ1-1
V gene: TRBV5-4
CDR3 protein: CASSRAGTVNTEAFF
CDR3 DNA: TGTGCCAGCAGCCGGGCCGGGACAGTGAACACTGAAGCTTTCTTT

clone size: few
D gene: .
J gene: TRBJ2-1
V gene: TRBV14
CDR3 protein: CASSPGSEQFF
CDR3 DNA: TGTGCCAGCAGCCCGGGGTCTGAGCAGTTCTTC

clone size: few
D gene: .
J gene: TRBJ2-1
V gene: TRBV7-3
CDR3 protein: CASSKGGEQFF
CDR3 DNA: TGTGCCAGCAGCAAAGGGGGTGAGCAGTTCTTC

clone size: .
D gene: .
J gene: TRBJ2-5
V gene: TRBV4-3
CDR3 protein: CASSLHYREETQYF
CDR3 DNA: TGCGCCAGCAGCCTCCATTACAGGGAAGAGACCCAGTACTTC

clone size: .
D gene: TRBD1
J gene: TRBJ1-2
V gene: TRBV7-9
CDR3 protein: CASSPQTGGYGYTF
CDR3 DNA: TGTGCCAGCAGCCCCCAGACAGGGGGCTATGGCTACACCTTC

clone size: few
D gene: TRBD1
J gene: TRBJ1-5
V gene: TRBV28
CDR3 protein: CATSRDSLQYSNQPQHF
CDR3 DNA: TGTGCCACCTCCAGGGACAGCCTCCAATATAGCAATCAGCCCCAGCATTTT

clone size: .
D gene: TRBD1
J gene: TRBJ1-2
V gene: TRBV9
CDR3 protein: CASSAPGQAGGYTF
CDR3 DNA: TGTGCCAGCAGCGCCCCGGGACAGGCAGGGGGCTACACCTTC

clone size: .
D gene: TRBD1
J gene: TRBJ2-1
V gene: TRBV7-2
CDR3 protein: CASSADRDNEQFF
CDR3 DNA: TGTGCCAGCAGCGCCGACAGGGACAATGAGCAGTTCTTC

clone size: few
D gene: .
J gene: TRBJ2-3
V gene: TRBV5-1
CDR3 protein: CASSLAKGLLSTDTQYF
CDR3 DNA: TGCGCCAGCAGCTTGGCCAAGGGACTTCTCAGCACAGATACGCAGTATTTT